These 31 T cell receptor beta chains came from one sample sequenced in a study of shared T cell receptors in the human thymus. This table comes from immunoSEQ multiplex PCR, and its TCRdb copy is limited to in-frame clones, with some not included. The sample includes over 650,000 clones, more than 70% seen only once; the top ten take 0.0094%. These same data were also listed under a study on human thymus T cells.

Sequencing input: thymocytes. The receptor set was obtained from a boy in the first two years of life with a congenital heart defect.

This clone has only one observation. In the same sample, other DNA sequences code for this CDR3. The V and J genes are TRBV6-5 and TRBJ2-7, with D perhaps matching TRBD1 (7 bases). CDR1 and CDR2 (germline): MNHEY, SVGAGI. The CDR3 has 13 amino acids. Trimming stripped 6 bases from V and 1 base from J, with 10 bases between. The CDR3 DNA sequence: TGTGCCAGCAGGGAGGGACAGTCCTACGAGCAGTACTTC. Its protein product is CASREGQSYEQYF.

This chain connects TRBV4-3 to TRBJ2-1, with 12 bases fitting TRBD2. Germline CDR1 LGHNA, CDR2 YSLEER. V lost 0 bases and J lost 2; bases outside the gene matches: 14. This CDR3 has 21 amino acids. CDR3 region: CASSQERGLAGPSGPYNEQFF. CDR3 bases: TGCGCCAGCAGCCAAGAAAGGGGACTAGCGGGCCCGTCGGGCCCCTACAATGAGCAGTTCTTC.

This clone appeared once. The rearrangement links TRBV9 to TRBJ2-3; TRBD2 matches 14 bases. The CDR3 extends over 17 amino acids. V shed 4 bases, J shed 3 bases, and the junction held 7 bases outside the gene matches. Germline CDR1 and CDR2: SGDLS and YYNGEE. The CDR3 sequence: CASSSKGLAGDTDTQYF. In DNA, the CDR3 is TGTGCCAGCAGCTCAAAGGGACTAGCGGGGGATACAGATACGCAGTATTTT. Full variable domain (remainder filled in from reference TRBV9 and TRBJ2-3): DSGVTQTPKHLITATGQRVTLRCSPRSGDLSVYWYQQSLDQGLQFLIQYYNGEERAKGNILERFSAQQFPDLHSELNLSSLELGDSALYFCASSSKGLAGDTDTQYFGPGTRLTVL.

The rearrangement joins TRBV7-9 to TRBJ2-2; TRBD1 agrees at 8 bases. This CDR3 has 18 amino acids. The germline V gene encodes CDR1 SEHNR and CDR2 FQNEAQ (reference sequence). With 7 bases clipped from V and 3 bases from J, the junction kept 16 bases outside the gene matches. The CDR3 coding sequence is TGTGCCAGCATAAGCCGCCCAGGGGGCCACACAGACACCGGGGAGCTGTTTTTT. It specifies CASISRPGGHTDTGELFF.

The chain carries TRBV27 and TRBJ2-7; 13 positions match TRBD2. The trim removed 6 bases at V and 0 bases at J, leaving 14 bases unmatched. The CDR3 is 19 residues long. From germline, CDR1 is MNHEY and CDR2 SMNVEV (reference sequence). CDR3 loop: CASSHTSGRAGMSSYEQYF. The CDR3 coding sequence is TGTGCCAGCAGCCATACTAGCGGGAGGGCCGGTATGAGCTCCTACGAGCAGTACTTC.

The chain has TRBV7-8 and TRBJ2-7; 8 bases match TRBD2. CDR3 length: 17 residues. The J segment lost 2 bases and the V segment lost 5 bases, leaving 14 bases of the junction unmatched. In germline, CDR1 is SGHVS, CDR2 FQNEAQ. The DNA of the CDR3 is TGTGCCAGCAGCCCACGAGGAGTGCGGGAGGTTCCCTACGAGCAGTACTTC. Amino acid sequence: CASSPRGVREVPYEQYF.

The CDR3 reads CASRDKPLNQPQHF. As DNA, the CDR3 is TGTGCCAGTAGGGACAAGCCTCTCAATCAGCCCCAGCATTTT. The chain couples TRBV19 to TRBJ1-5; D possibly corresponds to TRBD1 (5 bases). The CDR3 totals 14 residues. Per the germline V gene, CDR1 is LNHDA and CDR2 is SQIVND (reference sequence). The germline V and J ends were trimmed by 6 bases and 3 bases, with 12 bases remaining between them.

The chain employs TRBV4-1 and TRBJ2-3; 7 positions match TRBD2. This CDR3 comprises 15 residues. Trimming took 3 bases from V and 1 from J; bases not matched to a gene: 4. Germline values: CDR1 MGHRA, CDR2 YSYEKL. The CDR3 reads CASSQGGSGTDTQYF. The CDR3 DNA is TGCGCCAGCAGCCAGGGGGGGAGTGGCACAGATACGCAGTATTTT.

This clone was seen once. J is TRBJ2-1 and V is TRBV4-1, with a weak D call TRBD2 (5 bases). Germline values: CDR1 MGHRA, CDR2 YSYEKL. The CDR3 has 17 residues. The V and J ends lost 0 bases and 0 bases respectively, with 12 bases between them. The CDR3 nucleotides read TGCGCCAGCAGCCAAGATGGACTTCTTAGCTCCTACAATGAGCAGTTCTTC. Residues: CASSQDGLLSSYNEQFF.

In its sample, this clone was seen a few times. This chain connects TRBV28 to TRBJ1-2, with D perhaps matching TRBD1 (5 bases). The CDR3 spans 13 residues. Germline V gene lookup returns CDR1 MDHEN and CDR2 SYDVKM. Trimming removed 2 bases at V and 5 bases at J, with 9 bases between. DNA of the CDR3: TGTGCCAGCAGTTTAATAGGGGCATATGGCTACACCTTC. Protein sequence: CASSLIGAYGYTF.

This chain links TRBV28 with TRBJ2-7; maybe TRBD2 (5 bases). Trimming took 7 bases from V and 0 from J, leaving 10 bases between them. CDR1 and CDR2 from the germline V gene are MDHEN and SYDVKM. This CDR3 has 13 residues. CDR3 amino acids: CASTGLVSYEQYF. DNA for the CDR3: TGTGCCAGCACCGGACTCGTCTCCTACGAGCAGTACTTC.

This chain uses TRBV28 with TRBJ2-3, with a weak D call TRBD2 (6 bases). V lost 6 bases and J lost 8, with 30 bases in between. The germline gives CDR1 MDHEN, CDR2 SYDVKM. CDR3 size: 18 residues. CDR3 nucleotides: TGTGCCAGCAGCTCGAGGGTCCGGAGGGTAGGGACGGATGTTACGCAGTATTTT. Protein sequence: CASSSRVRRVGTDVTQYF. Supplemented by reference TRBV28 and TRBJ2-3, the full variable domain reads DVKVTQSSRYLVKRTGEKVFLECVQDMDHENMFWYRQDPGLGLRLIYFSYDVKMKEKGDIPEGYSVSREKKERFSLILESASTNQTSMYLCASSSRVRRVGTDVTQYFGPGTRLTVL.

V and J are TRBV7-9 and TRBJ1-3; D might be TRBD1 (6 bases). This CDR3 has 17 residues. V lost 1 base and J lost 0, with 13 bases in between. Germline V gene sequence: CDR1 SEHNR, CDR2 FQNEAQ (reference sequence). DNA of the CDR3: TGTGCCAGCAGCTTAGAGCGGGGGGCAACCTCTGGAAACACCATATATTTT. Translation: CASSLERGATSGNTIYF. Full variable domain (missing parts from reference TRBV7-9 and TRBJ1-3): DTGVSQNPRHKITKRGQNVTFRCDPISEHNRLYWYRQTLGQGPEFLTYFQNEAQLEKSRLLSDRFSAERPKGSFSTLEIQRTEQGDSAMYLCASSLERGATSGNTIYFGEGSWLTVV.

The rearrangement uses TRBV20-1 and TRBJ1-2; TRBD1 is a possible D gene (5 bases). V lost 3 bases, J lost 6 bases, and 8 bases lay in between. Looked up from germline, CDR1 is DFQATT and CDR2 is SNEGSKA (reference sequence). CDR3 length: 11 residues. The CDR3 sequence: CSASPGDGYTF. DNA for the CDR3: TGCAGTGCTAGTCCGGGGGATGGCTACACCTTC.

The chain has TRBV28 and TRBJ2-5; weak D call: TRBD1 (5 bases). Trimming took off 2 bases at V and 6 bases at J, with 10 bases between the two ends. Germline values: CDR1 MDHEN, CDR2 SYDVKM. There are 13 residues in the CDR3. Written as DNA, the CDR3 is TGTGCCAGCAGTTTACAGGGTGGACAGACCCAGTACTTC. As protein: CASSLQGGQTQYF.

The chain carries TRBV15 and TRBJ2-3; TRBD1 is a possible D gene (6 bases). Germline V gene sequence: CDR1 LNHNV, CDR2 YYDKDF (reference sequence). Trimming pared 4 bases from V and 5 bases from J, leaving 19 bases between. The CDR3 spans 16 residues. CDR3 amino acids: CATSTDRGGWVDTQYF. Here the CDR3 DNA reads TGTGCCACCAGCACCGACCGTGGGGGCTGGGTAGATACGCAGTATTTT.

V is TRBV7-2 and J is TRBJ2-3, with D perhaps TRBD2 (6 bases). This CDR3 region has 14 residues. CDR1 and CDR2 (germline): SGHTA, FQGNSA. Trimming removed 1 base at V and 7 bases at J, with 12 bases between. The CDR3 spells CASSLVGRGNTQYF. The CDR3 DNA is TGTGCCAGCAGCTTAGTAGGGCGGGGTAATACGCAGTATTTT.

This clone has more than one count but fewer than ten. This chain connects TRBV27 to TRBJ1-1; possible D gene TRBD1, 5 bases. The CDR3 has 15 amino acids. Germline V gives CDR1 MNHEY, CDR2 SMNVEV (reference sequence). Trimming stripped 5 bases from V and 6 bases from J, with 19 bases between. CDR3 DNA sequence: TGTGCCAGCAGTAAACACAGACTCAGGGTATCTGAAGCTTTCTTT. Translation: CASSKHRLRVSEAFF.

The gene calls are TRBV6-6 and TRBJ1-4; no reliable D call. V was trimmed by 3 bases and J by 0 bases, leaving 11 bases between them. This CDR3 has 16 amino acids. Germline assignment: CDR1 MNHNY and CDR2 SVGAGI (reference sequence). Here the CDR3 DNA reads TGTGCCAGCAGTTATACGCTCAGTGCAACTAATGAAAAACTGTTTTTT. Encoded protein: CASSYTLSATNEKLFF.

CDR3 nucleotides: TGTGCCAGCAGCTTAGCACTGGCGGGGGACACAGATACGCAGTATTTT. Translated: CASSLALAGDTDTQYF. The chain couples TRBV7-9 to TRBJ2-3, with 7 bases aligning to TRBD2. The length of the CDR3 is 16 residues. Germline CDR1 is SEHNR and CDR2 is FQNEAQ (reference sequence). With V trimmed by 0 bases and J by 2 bases, 5 bases remained unmatched.

This chain links TRBV6-1 with TRBJ2-1; TRBD2 agrees at 9 bases. This CDR3 contains 18 residues. Germline V gives CDR1 MNHNS, CDR2 SASEGT. The V segment lost 3 bases and the J segment 7 bases; nucleotides outside the gene matches: 16. The CDR3 loop reads CASSEREVAGGPVNEQFF. The CDR3 nucleotides are TGTGCCAGCAGTGAGAGGGAGGTGGCGGGGGGGCCGGTTAATGAGCAGTTCTTC.

This rearrangement joins TRBV28 to TRBJ2-1; 7 bases line up with TRBD2. CDR3 size: 16 residues. V dropped 3 bases and J dropped 6; count of bases not matched to a gene: 11. Germline CDR1 and CDR2: MDHEN and SYDVKM. In DNA form, the CDR3 reads TGTGCCAGCAGTTTCGCCGGACTAGACAAGTTCAATGAGCAGTTCTTC. It codes for CASSFAGLDKFNEQFF.

The CDR3, as DNA: TGTGCCAGCAGCTGGGACAGGACATCCTACAATGAGCAGTTCTTC. Its translation: CASSWDRTSYNEQFF. This chain joins TRBV5-4 and TRBJ2-1, with 8 bases lining up with TRBD1. The germline V gene has CDR1 SGHNT and CDR2 YYREEE (reference sequence). V dropped 3 bases and J dropped 1; count of bases not matched to a gene: 3. The CDR3 is 15 amino acids.

The J gene is TRBJ2-3, the V gene TRBV10-3; possible D gene TRBD1, 6 bases. Per germline, CDR1 ENHRY and CDR2 SYGVKD. V shed 0 bases and J shed 5 bases, with 12 bases lying between them. The CDR3 is made up of 15 amino acids. In DNA form, the CDR3 reads TGTGCCATCAGTGAGTCATACAGGGAGAGAGATACGCAGTATTTT. The encoded protein is CAISESYRERDTQYF.

This clone was recorded a few times. J is TRBJ1-5 and V is TRBV28; perhaps TRBD1 as D (6 bases). The CDR3 is made up of 16 amino acids. Trimming removed 4 bases at V and 3 bases at J, with 16 bases between. Germline values: CDR1 MDHEN, CDR2 SYDVKM. The CDR3 DNA is TGTGCCAGCAGTTGGGGGCCATGGGGGCTCAATCAGCCCCAGCATTTT. This gives the protein CASSWGPWGLNQPQHF.

The rearrangement links TRBV28 to TRBJ2-7; D might be TRBD1 (5 bases). The CDR3 totals 15 residues. CDR1 MDHEN and CDR2 SYDVKM come from the germline V gene. The V gene lost 3 bases and the J gene lost 1 base, with 13 bases spanning the gap. The CDR3 coding sequence is TGTGCCAGCAGTTTTCGACAGCCCCAATCCTACGAGCAGTACTTC. Translation: CASSFRQPQSYEQYF.

A single count supports this clone. CDR3 residues: CASSFGTSVRGPYYNEQFF. The CDR3 coding sequence is TGTGCCAGTAGTTTTGGGACTAGCGTACGGGGACCCTACTACAATGAGCAGTTCTTC. The V gene is TRBV19, the J gene TRBJ2-1; 10 nucleotides match TRBD2. This CDR3 spans 19 amino acids. The V and J ends lost 5 bases and 3 bases, in that order; junction bases with no gene match: 16. Germline CDR1 reads LNHDA; CDR2 reads SQIVND (reference sequence).

The chain links TRBV2 to TRBJ2-7; 10 nucleotides agree with TRBD2. There are 14 residues in the CDR3. The V gene end was trimmed by 2 bases and the J gene end by 3 bases; junction bases not matched to a gene: 1. Germline V lookup: CDR1 SNHLY, CDR2 FYNNEI. The CDR3, as DNA: TGTGCCAGCAGTGAACTAGCGGGAGTCTACGAGCAGTACTTC. This codes for CASSELAGVYEQYF.

The table lists this clone with a count of one. The rearrangement links TRBV30 to TRBJ2-7; TRBD2 is a possible D gene (6 bases). This CDR3 is 14 amino acids long. The V gene's germline CDR1 is GTSNPN and CDR2 SVGIG (reference sequence). Trimming took off 3 bases at V and 2 bases at J, with 14 bases between the two ends. The CDR3 region has the DNA TGTGCCTGGAGCCCGGGGGTCCCCCCCTACGAGCAGTACTTC. Its translation: CAWSPGVPPYEQYF.

This sequence joins TRBV10-3 and TRBJ1-2; maybe TRBD1 (6 bases). The CDR3 totals 12 residues. V dropped 10 bases and J dropped 2 bases, with 11 bases sitting between them. Germline loops: CDR1 ENHRY, CDR2 SYGVKD. DNA for the CDR3: TGTGCCACGTACAGGGAAAACTATGGCTACACCTTC. It is translated as CATYRENYGYTF.

This rearrangement joins TRBV9 to TRBJ2-7, with D possibly matching TRBD2 (6 bases). CDR1 and CDR2 (germline): SGDLS, YYNGEE. The CDR3 loop spans 13 amino acids. V lost 4 bases, J lost 3 bases, and 11 bases lay in between. Here the CDR3 reads CASSQTGSYEQYF. CDR3 coding DNA: TGTGCCAGCAGCCAAACCGGGAGCTACGAGCAGTACTTC.